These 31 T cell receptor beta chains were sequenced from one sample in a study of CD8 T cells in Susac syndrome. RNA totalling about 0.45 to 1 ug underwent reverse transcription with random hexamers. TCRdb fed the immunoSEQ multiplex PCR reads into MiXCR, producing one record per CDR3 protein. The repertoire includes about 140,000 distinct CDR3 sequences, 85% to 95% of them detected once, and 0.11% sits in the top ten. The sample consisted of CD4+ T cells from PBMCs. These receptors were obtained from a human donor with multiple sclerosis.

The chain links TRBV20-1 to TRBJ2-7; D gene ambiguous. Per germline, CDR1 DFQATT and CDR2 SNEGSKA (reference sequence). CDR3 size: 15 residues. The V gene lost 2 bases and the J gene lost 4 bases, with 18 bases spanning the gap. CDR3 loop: CSARPPQAGTYEQYF. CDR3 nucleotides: TGCAGTGCTAGACCGCCGCAGGCCGGAACTTACGAGCAGTACTTC.

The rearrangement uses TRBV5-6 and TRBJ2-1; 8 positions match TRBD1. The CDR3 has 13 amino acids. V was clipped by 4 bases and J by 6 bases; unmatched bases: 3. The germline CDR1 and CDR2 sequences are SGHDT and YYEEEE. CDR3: CASSEGTGNEQFF. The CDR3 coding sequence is TGTGCCAGCAGCGAAGGGACAGGCAATGAGCAGTTCTTC. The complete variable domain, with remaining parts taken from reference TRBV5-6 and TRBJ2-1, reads DAGVTQSPTHLIKTRGQQVTLRCSPKSGHDTVSWYQQALGQGPQFIFQYYEEEERQRGNFPDRFSGHQFPNYSSELNVNALLLGDSALYLCASSEGTGNEQFFGPGTRLTVL.

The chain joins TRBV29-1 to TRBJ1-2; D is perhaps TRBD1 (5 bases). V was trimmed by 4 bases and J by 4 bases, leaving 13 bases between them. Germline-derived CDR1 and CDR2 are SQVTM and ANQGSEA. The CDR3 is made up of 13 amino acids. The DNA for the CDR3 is TGCAGCGTTGCCTCCGGAGGGACCTATGGCTACACCTTC. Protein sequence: CSVASGGTYGYTF.

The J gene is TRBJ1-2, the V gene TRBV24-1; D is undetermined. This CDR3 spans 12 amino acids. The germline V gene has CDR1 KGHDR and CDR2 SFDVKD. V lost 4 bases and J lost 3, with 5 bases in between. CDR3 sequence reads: CATSESYYGYTF. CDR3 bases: TGTGCCACCAGTGAGAGCTACTATGGCTACACCTTC.

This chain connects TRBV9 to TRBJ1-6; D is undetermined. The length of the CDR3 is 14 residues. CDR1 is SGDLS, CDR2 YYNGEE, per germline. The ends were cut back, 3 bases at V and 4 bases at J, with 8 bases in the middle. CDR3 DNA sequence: TGTGCCAGCAGCGCTCGGGAGTATAATTCACCCCTCCACTTT. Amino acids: CASSAREYNSPLHF.

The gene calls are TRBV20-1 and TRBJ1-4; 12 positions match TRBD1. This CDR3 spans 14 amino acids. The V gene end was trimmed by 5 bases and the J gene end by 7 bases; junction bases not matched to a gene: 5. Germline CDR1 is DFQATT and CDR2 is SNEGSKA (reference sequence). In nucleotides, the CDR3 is TGCAGTGCTGGGACAGGGGGCGCGGGTGAAAAACTGTTTTTT. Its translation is CSAGTGGAGEKLFF.

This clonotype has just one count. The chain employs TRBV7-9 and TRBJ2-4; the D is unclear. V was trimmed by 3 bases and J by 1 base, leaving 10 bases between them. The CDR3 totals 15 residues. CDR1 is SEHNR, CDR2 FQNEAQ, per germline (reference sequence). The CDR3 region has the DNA TGTGCCAGCAGCTTGTCGAACCTGGCCAAAAACATTCAGTACTTC. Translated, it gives CASSLSNLAKNIQYF. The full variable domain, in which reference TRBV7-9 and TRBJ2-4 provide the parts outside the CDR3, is DTGVSQNPRHKITKRGQNVTFRCDPISEHNRLYWYRQTLGQGPEFLTYFQNEAQLEKSRLLSDRFSAERPKGSFSTLEIQRTEQGDSAMYLCASSLSNLAKNIQYFGAGTRLSVL.

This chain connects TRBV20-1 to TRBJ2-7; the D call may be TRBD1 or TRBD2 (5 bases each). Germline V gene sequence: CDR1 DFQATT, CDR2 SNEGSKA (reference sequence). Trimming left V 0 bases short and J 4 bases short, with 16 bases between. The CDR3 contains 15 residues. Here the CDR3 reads CSARDPAQGRYEQYF. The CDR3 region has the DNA TGCAGTGCTAGAGATCCCGCGCAGGGACGGTACGAGCAGTACTTC.

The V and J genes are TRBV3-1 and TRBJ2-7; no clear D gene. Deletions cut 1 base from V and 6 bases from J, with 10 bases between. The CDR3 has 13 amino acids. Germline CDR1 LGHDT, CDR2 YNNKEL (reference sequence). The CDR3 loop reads CASSQGSSAEQYF. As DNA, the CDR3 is TGTGCCAGCAGCCAAGGGTCTTCCGCCGAGCAGTACTTC.

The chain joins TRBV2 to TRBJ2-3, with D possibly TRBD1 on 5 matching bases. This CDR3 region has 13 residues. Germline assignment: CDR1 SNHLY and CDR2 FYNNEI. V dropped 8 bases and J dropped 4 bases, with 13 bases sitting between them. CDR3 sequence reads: CASGRQFPDTQYF. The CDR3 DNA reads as TGTGCCAGCGGAAGACAGTTTCCAGATACGCAGTATTTT.

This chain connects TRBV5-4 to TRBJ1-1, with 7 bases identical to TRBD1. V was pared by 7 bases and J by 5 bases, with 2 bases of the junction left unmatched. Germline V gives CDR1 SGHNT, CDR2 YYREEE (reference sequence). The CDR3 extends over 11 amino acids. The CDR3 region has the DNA TGTGCCAGCGAGGGGGCTACTGAAGCTTTCTTT. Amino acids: CASEGATEAFF.

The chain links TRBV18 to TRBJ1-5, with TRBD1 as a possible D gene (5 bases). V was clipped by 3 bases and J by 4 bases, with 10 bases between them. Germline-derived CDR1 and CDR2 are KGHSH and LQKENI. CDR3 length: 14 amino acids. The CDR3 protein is CASSPRGANQPQHF. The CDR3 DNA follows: TGTGCCAGCTCACCGCGAGGGGCGAATCAGCCCCAGCATTTT.

CDR3 amino acids: CSAQTEIDTQYF. The CDR3 nucleotides read TGCAGCGCCCAGACGGAAATAGATACGCAGTATTTT. The genes are TRBV29-1 and TRBJ2-3, with D unresolved. The CDR3 has 12 residues. Germline CDR1 SQVTM, CDR2 ANQGSEA. V lost 7 bases, J lost 5 bases, and 13 bases lay in between.

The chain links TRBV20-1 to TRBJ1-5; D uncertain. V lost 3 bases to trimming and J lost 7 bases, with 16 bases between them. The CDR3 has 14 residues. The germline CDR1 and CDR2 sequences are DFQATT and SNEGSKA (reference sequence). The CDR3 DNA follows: TGCAGTGCTAGTCGGGGTAGGGAGGGACAGCCCCAGCATTTT. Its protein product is CSASRGREGQPQHF.

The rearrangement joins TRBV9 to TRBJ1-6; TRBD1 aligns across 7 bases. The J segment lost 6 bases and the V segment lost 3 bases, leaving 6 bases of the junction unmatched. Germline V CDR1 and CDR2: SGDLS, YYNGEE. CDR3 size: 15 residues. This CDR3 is CASSAQTGTNSPLHF. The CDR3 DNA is TGTGCCAGCAGCGCCCAGACAGGGACTAATTCACCCCTCCACTTT.

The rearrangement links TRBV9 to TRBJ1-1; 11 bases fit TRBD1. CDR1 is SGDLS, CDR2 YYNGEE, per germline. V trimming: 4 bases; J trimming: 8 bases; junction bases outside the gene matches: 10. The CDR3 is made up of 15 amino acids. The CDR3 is CASSSRTGGTSEAFF. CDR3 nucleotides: TGTGCCAGCAGCTCCAGGACAGGGGGCACCTCAGAAGCTTTCTTT.

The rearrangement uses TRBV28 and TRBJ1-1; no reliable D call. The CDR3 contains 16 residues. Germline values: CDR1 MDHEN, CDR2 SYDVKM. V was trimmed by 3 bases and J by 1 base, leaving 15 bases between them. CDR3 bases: TGTGCCAGCAGTTTGGGCGGTGTTGGGAAGAACACTGAAGCTTTCTTT. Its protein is CASSLGGVGKNTEAFF.

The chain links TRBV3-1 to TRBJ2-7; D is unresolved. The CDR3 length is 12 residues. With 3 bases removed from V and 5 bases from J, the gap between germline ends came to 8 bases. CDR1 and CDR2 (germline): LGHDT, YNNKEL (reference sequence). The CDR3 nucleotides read TGTGCCAGCAGCCACGTACCGAACGAGCAGTACTTC. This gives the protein CASSHVPNEQYF.

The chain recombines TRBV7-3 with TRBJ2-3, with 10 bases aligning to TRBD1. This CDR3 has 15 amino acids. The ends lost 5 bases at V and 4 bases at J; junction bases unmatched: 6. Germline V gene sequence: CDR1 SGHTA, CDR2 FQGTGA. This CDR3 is CASSVVGQGPDTQYF. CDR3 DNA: TGTGCCAGCAGCGTAGTGGGACAGGGGCCAGATACGCAGTATTTT.

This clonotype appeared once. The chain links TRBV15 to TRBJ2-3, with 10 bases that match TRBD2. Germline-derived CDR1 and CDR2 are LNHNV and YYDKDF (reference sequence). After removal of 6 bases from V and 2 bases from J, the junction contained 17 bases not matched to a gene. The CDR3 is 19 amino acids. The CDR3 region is CATSRIGASGRSFTDTQYF. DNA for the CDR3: TGTGCCACCAGTAGAATCGGGGCTAGCGGGAGATCGTTCACAGATACGCAGTATTTT.

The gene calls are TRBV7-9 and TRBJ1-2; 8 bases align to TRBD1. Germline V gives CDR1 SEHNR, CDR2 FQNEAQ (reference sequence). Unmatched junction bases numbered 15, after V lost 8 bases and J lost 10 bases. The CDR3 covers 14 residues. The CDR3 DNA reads TGTGCCAGCGGCCCTTCTCGGGACAGGTCTCCCTACACCTTC. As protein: CASGPSRDRSPYTF.

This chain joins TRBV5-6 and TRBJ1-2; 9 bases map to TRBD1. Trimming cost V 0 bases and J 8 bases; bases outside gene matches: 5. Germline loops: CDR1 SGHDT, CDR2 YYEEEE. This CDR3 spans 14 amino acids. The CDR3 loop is CASSLGGQGTGYTF. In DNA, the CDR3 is TGTGCCAGCAGCTTGGGGGGACAGGGCACCGGCTACACCTTC.

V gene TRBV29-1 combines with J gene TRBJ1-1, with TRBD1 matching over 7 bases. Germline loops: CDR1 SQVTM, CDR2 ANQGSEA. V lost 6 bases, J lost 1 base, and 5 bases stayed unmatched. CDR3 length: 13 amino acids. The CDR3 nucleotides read TGCAGCGTAGTACAGGGGAAGAACACTGAAGCTTTCTTT. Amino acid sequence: CSVVQGKNTEAFF.

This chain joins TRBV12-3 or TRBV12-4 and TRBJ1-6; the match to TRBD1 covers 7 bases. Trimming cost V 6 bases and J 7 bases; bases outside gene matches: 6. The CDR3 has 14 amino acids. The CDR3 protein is CASSGQAANSPLHF. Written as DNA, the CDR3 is TGTGCCAGCAGCGGACAGGCAGCCAATTCACCCCTCCACTTT.

CDR3 nucleotide sequence: TGCAGTGCAGGACAGAACGTTAATGAAAAACTGTTTTTT. It translates to CSAGQNVNEKLFF. The chain uses TRBV20-1 and TRBJ1-4, with a tentative D call TRBD1 (6 bases). The CDR3 runs to 13 residues. Germline CDR1 and CDR2: DFQATT and SNEGSKA (reference sequence). V gave up 6 bases and J gave up 4 bases, with 12 bases separating them.

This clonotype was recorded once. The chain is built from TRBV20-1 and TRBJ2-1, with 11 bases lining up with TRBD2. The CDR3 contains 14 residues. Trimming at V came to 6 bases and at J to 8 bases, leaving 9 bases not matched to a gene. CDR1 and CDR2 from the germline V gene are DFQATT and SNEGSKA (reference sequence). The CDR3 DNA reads TGCAGTGCGGCAAGACTAGCGGGGTCTCATGAGCAGTTCTTC. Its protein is CSAARLAGSHEQFF.

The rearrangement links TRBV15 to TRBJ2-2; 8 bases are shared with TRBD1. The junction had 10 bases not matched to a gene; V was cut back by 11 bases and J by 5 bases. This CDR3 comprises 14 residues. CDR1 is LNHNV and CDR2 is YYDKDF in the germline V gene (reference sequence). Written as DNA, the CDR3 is TGTGCCTCACAGGACAGGGATGAAACCGGGGAGCTGTTTTTT. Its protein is CASQDRDETGELFF.

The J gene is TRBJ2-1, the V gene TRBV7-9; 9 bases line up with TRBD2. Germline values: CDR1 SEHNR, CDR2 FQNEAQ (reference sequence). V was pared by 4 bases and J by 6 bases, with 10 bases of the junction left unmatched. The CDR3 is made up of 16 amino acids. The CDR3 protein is CASSYLALAGGNEQFF. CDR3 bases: TGTGCCAGCAGCTACCTGGCACTAGCGGGTGGCAATGAGCAGTTCTTC.

In DNA form, the CDR3 reads TGTGCCAGCAGTGATACCCTGGACAGGGCAAGGTACTTC. Its translation: CASSDTLDRARYF. This chain uses TRBV6-1 with TRBJ2-7; 8 bases fit TRBD1. Trimming cost V 3 bases and J 12 bases; bases outside gene matches: 10. Germline V CDR1 and CDR2: MNHNS, SASEGT. CDR3 length equals 13 residues.

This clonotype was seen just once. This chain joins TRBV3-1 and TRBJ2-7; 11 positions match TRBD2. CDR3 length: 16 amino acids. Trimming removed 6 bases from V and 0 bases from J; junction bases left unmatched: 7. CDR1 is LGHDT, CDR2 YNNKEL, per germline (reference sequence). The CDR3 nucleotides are TGTGCCAGCAGTCTGGGACTAGCGGTGAGCTCCTACGAGCAGTACTTC. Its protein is CASSLGLAVSSYEQYF.

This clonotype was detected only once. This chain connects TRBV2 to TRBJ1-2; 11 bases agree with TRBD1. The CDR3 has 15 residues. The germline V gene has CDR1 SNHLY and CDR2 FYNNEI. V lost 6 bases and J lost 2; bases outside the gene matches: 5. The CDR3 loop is CASSLGQGGNYGYTF. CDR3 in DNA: TGTGCCAGCAGCCTGGGACAGGGGGGAAACTATGGCTACACCTTC.